These 2 T cell receptor beta chains came from one sample sequenced in a study of early T cells in non-severe SARS-CoV-2 infection. One entry per CDR3 protein, called by TCRdb with MiXCR from the 5' RACE reads. The sample has over 25,000 distinct CDR3 sequences; approximately 5% are singletons. Specimen: whole blood. These receptors were collected from an adult who was a healthcare worker with PCR-confirmed SARS-CoV-2 infection or an uninfected control (not recorded which).

The V gene is TRBV7-2, the J gene TRBJ2-3, with a possible D match to TRBD2 (7 bases). Germline assignment: CDR1 SGHTA and CDR2 FQGNSA. The ends were cut back, 3 bases at V and 0 bases at J, with 13 bases in the middle. This CDR3 contains 16 residues. The CDR3 DNA follows: TGTGCCAGCAGCTTTGGGGGGGGCCTTAGCACAGATACGCAGTATTTT. Its protein is CASSFGGGLSTDTQYF.

This clonotype was counted at least ten times. V gene TRBV20-1 combines with J gene TRBJ1-5, with TRBD1 identical over 8 bases. Trimming removed 0 bases from V and 5 bases from J; junction bases left unmatched: 15. Germline CDR1 and CDR2: DFQATT and SNEGSKA (reference sequence). The CDR3 covers 18 residues. CDR3 DNA: TGCAGTGCTAGAGATGGAGTACAGGGGGGAGCTGGCTATCAGCCCCAGCATTTT. Protein product: CSARDGVQGGAGYQPQHF.